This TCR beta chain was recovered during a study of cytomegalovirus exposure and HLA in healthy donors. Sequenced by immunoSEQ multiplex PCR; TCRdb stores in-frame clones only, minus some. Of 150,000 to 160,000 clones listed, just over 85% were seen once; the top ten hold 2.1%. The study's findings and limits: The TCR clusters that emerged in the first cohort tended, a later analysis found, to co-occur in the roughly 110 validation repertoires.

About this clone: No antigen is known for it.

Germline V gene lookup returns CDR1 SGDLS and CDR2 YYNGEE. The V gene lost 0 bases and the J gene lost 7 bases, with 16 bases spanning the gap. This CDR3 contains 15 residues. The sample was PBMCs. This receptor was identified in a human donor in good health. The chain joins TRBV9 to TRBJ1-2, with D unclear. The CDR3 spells CASSVDHGGYGGYTF. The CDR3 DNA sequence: TGTGCCAGCAGCGTAGATCATGGAGGATATGGTGGCTACACCTTC.